This paragraph reports one T cell receptor beta chain. The target antigen is unknown. Positive CCR7 selection of CD45RO-negative cells yielded the naive CD8 cells, and terminally differentiated effector memory CD45RA+ cells were excluded. These data are taken from a study of shared clonotypes between healthy human individuals. Overall study findings and caveats: In the sorted subsets, rarefaction showed sequencing was incomplete despite large depth. Larger estimated richness was generally recorded for naive subsets relative to memory subsets.

This CDR3 region has 16 residues. Germline V gives CDR1 SNHLY, CDR2 FYNNEI. Trimming cost V 0 bases and J 8 bases, with 17 bases left between them. The assay used deep level. Authors' data handling: Owing to the provision of junction-only sequences devoid of quality scores by immunoSEQ, filtering differed. Measured with immunoSEQ multiplex PCR; TCRdb has only the in-frame clones, and not every one. V, J and clone size were drawn from that table, and D and trimming were deduced from the DNA. The sample yields around 2.1 million clones, just over 90% seen once. Input material: naive CD8+ T cells from PBMCs. V gene TRBV2 combines with J gene TRBJ2-1; D is unclear. The sequence came from a man aged 18 to 30 in good health. Some clones in this sample may be carry-over from other donors' samples. CDR3 coding DNA: TGTGCCAGCAGTGAAGCATACCAGCCGTTCAAGGATGAGCAGTTCTTC. This codes for CASSEAYQPFKDEQFF. The variable domain in full, with the rest retrieved from reference TRBV2 and TRBJ2-1, is EPEVTQTPSHQVTQMGQEVILRCVPISNHLYFYWYRQILGQKVEFLVSFYNNEISEKSEIFDDQFSVERPDGSNFTLKIRSTKLEDSAMYFCASSEAYQPFKDEQFFGPGTRLTVL.